Listed here is a single T cell receptor beta chain. This record belongs to a study of T cell clones after liver transplantation. The assay was immunoSEQ multiplex PCR, and TCRdb's table has in-frame clones only and misses some. The table records about 75,000 clones, roughly 80% of them present only once. Germline V gene lookup returns CDR1 SGDLS and CDR2 YYNGEE. V was trimmed by 0 bases and J by 7 bases, leaving 13 bases between them. The CDR3 covers 15 residues. The receptor was derived from a human patient who received a liver transplant. Some of the T cells may derive from the graft donor. Material: CD4+ T cells from blood, obtained roughly 48 months after liver transplant. The gene calls are TRBV9 and TRBJ1-4; the D is unclear. The CDR3 loop reads CASSVDSRMGEKLFF. CDR3 DNA: TGTGCCAGCAGCGTAGATTCCCGAATGGGTGAAAAACTGTTTTTT.